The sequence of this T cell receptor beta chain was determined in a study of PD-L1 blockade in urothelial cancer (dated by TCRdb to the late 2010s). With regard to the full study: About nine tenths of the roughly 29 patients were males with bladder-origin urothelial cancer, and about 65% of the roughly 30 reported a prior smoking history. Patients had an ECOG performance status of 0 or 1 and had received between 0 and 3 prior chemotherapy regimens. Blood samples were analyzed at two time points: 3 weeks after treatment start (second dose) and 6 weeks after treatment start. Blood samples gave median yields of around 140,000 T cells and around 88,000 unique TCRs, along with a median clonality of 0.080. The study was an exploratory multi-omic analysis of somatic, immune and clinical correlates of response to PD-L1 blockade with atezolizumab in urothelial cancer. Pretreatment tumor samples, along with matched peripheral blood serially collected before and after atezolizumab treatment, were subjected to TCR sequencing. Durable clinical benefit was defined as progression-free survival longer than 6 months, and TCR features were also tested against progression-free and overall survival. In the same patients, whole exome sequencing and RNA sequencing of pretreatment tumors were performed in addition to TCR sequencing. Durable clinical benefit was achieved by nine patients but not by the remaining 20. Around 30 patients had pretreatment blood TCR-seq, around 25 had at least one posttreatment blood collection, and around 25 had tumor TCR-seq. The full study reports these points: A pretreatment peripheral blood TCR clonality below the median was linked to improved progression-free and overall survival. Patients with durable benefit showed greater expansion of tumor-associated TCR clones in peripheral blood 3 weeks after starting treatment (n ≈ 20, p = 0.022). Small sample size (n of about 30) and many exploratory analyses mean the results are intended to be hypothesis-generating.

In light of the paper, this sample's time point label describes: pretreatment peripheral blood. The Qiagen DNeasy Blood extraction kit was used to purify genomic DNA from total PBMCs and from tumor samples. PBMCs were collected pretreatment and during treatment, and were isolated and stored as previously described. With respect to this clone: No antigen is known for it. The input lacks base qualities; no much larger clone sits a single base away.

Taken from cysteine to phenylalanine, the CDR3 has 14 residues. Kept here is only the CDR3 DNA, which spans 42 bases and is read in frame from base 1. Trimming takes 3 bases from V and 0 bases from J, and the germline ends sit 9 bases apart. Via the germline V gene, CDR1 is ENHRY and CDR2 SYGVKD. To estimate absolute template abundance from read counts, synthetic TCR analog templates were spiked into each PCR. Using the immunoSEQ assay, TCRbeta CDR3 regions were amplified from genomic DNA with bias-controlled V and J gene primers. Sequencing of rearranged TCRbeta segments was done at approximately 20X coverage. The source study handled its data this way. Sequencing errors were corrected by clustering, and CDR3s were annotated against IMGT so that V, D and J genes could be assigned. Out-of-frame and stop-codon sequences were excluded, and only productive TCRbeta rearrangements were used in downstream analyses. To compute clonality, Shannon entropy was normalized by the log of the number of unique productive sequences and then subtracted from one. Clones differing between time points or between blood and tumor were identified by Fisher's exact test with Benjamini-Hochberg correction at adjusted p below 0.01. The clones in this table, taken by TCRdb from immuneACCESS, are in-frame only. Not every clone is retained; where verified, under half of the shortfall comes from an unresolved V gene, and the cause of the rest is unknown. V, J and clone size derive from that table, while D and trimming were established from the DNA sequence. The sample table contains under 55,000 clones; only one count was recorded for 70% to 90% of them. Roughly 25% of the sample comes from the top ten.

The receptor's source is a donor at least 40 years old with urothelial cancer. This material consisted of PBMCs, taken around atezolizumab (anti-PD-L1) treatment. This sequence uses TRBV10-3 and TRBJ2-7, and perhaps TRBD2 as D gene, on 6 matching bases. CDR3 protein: CAISDREASYEQYF. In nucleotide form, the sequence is TGTGCCATCAGTGACAGGGAGGCCTCCTACGAGCAGTACTTC.